The T cell receptor (beta chain) described here comes from a study of tumor-infiltrating lymphocytes in oesophageal squamous cell carcinoma. This clonotype occurred once. Without the conserved terminal phenylalanine or tryptophan, this CDR3 likely stems from a read error. No DNA is shown, since the ends of the CDR3 on it are uncertain; the CDR3 is the one TCRdb lists. Inclusive of both ends, the CDR3 amounts to 19 amino acids. Germline V gene lookup returns CDR1 SGHVS and CDR2 FNYEAQ. TCRdb processed the PCR reads anew with MiXCR; each CDR3 protein has one entry. The sample contains roughly 21,000 distinct CDR3 sequences, about two fifths of which appear only once.

The sequenced material came from esophageal tumor tissue. The gene calls are TRBV7-6 and TRBJ1-1; the table's D gene call, TRBD1, was not cross checked with the DNA. This sequence originates from a male donor with esophageal squamous cell carcinoma. CDR3 in amino acids: CASSSRRTFGSPTSSTSGQ.